The 19 T cell receptor beta chains in this list originate from one sample, sequenced in a study of blood T cell repertoires in COVID-19. The protocol was immunoSEQ multiplex PCR, while the TCRdb copy is restricted to in-frame clones and leaves out a portion. Here the sample spans 23,000 or so clones, 70% to 90% being singletons. Specimen: peripheral blood. All receptors come from a man between 65 and 80 years old with acute or convalescent COVID-19.

The rearrangement links TRBV15 to TRBJ1-4; TRBD1 agrees at 9 bases. CDR1 is LNHNV and CDR2 is YYDKDF in the germline V gene (reference sequence). V shed 1 base, J shed 6 bases, and the junction held 0 bases outside the gene matches. The CDR3 is 14 amino acids. The CDR3 nucleotides are TGTGCCACCAGCAGAGGACAGGGGGATGAAAAACTGTTTTTT. As protein: CATSRGQGDEKLFF.

This clone is a singleton in its sample. The rearrangement joins TRBV6-4 to TRBJ2-1; a weak D match, TRBD2 (5 bases). The CDR3 loop spans 14 amino acids. V lost 4 bases and J lost 10, with 17 bases in between. Germline-derived CDR1 and CDR2 are MRHNA and SNTAGT. The CDR3 protein is CASSVRETSLEQFF. For the CDR3, the DNA is TGTGCCAGCAGTGTCCGGGAAACGTCTCTCGAGCAGTTCTTC.

The chain uses TRBV19 and TRBJ1-2; 8 bases agree with TRBD1. Germline V gene data show CDR1 as LNHDA and CDR2 as SQIVND (reference sequence). This CDR3 has 13 amino acids. J was trimmed by 7 bases and V by 3 bases; bases with no gene match: 4. CDR3 sequence (DNA): TGTGCCAGTAGTATGGGACAGGCCTTTGGCTACACCTTC. This translates into CASSMGQAFGYTF.

V usage is TRBV28 and J usage is TRBJ2-2, with 14 bases matching TRBD2. The junction had 1 base not matched to a gene; V was cut back by 2 bases and J by 5 bases. This CDR3 has 16 residues. Per germline, CDR1 MDHEN and CDR2 SYDVKM. In nucleotides, the CDR3 is TGTGCCAGCAGTTTAGGACTAGCGGGAGGAACCGGGGAGCTGTTTTTT. Translated: CASSLGLAGGTGELFF.

The chain carries TRBV6-1 and TRBJ2-5; TRBD1 matches at 8 bases. The CDR3 totals 13 residues. The germline V gene has CDR1 MNHNS and CDR2 SASEGT. V was clipped by 3 bases and J by 4 bases; unmatched bases: 1. The CDR3 sequence is CASSDGQGETQYF. In DNA, the CDR3 is TGTGCCAGCAGTGACGGACAGGGAGAGACCCAGTACTTC.

V and J are TRBV5-8 and TRBJ2-3; TRBD2 agrees at 12 bases. The V segment lost 0 bases and the J segment 4 bases; nucleotides outside the gene matches: 3. Germline CDR1 reads SGHTS; CDR2 reads YDEGEE. The CDR3 runs to 16 residues. The DNA for the CDR3 is TGTGCCAGCAGCTTGGGTCTAGCGGGAGGGGCAGATACGCAGTATTTT. It yields the protein CASSLGLAGGADTQYF.

V is TRBV10-1 and J is TRBJ2-7; TRBD2 matches 7 bases. The CDR3 sequence is 16 residues long. Germline V gene lookup returns CDR1 WNHNN and CDR2 SYGVQD (reference sequence). J lost 4 bases, V lost 6 bases, and 15 bases had no gene match. For the CDR3, the DNA is TGCGCCAGCAGGGACACGGGAAGTAGCGGGCCTTACGAGCAGTACTTC. Translating gives CASRDTGSSGPYEQYF.

Judged by abundance, this clone is medium-sized. The J gene is TRBJ1-5, the V gene TRBV28; unclear D gene. CDR1 is MDHEN and CDR2 is SYDVKM in the germline V gene. The CDR3 has 13 residues. Trimming stripped 3 bases from V and 7 bases from J, with 10 bases between. This chain's CDR3 is CASSLEGQQPQHF. The CDR3 nucleotides are TGTGCCAGCAGTTTGGAGGGTCAGCAGCCCCAGCATTTT.

The chain combines TRBV5-1 with TRBJ1-5, with 7 bases fitting TRBD1. The CDR3 loop spans 15 amino acids. Trimming at V came to 0 bases and at J to 4 bases, leaving 4 bases not matched to a gene. CDR1 and CDR2 (germline): SGHRS, YFSETQ. The CDR3 loop is CASSLDRGENQPQHF. The CDR3 DNA sequence: TGCGCCAGCAGCTTGGACAGGGGCGAAAATCAGCCCCAGCATTTT.

The table lists this clone with a few counts. The chain combines TRBV6-5 with TRBJ2-7, with no clear D. This CDR3 is built from 14 residues. The germline V gene has CDR1 MNHEY and CDR2 SVGAGI. The germline V and J ends were trimmed by 6 bases and 5 bases, with 17 bases remaining between them. CDR3 nucleotide sequence: TGTGCCAGCAGCACAAGCCCCCAGCGCCACGAGCAGTACTTC. This gives the protein CASSTSPQRHEQYF.

The chain combines TRBV18 with TRBJ2-7; the D gene is possibly TRBD1 (5 bases). The CDR3 spans 14 residues. V was pared by 5 bases and J by 0 bases, with 11 bases between. Germline values: CDR1 KGHSH, CDR2 LQKENI. The CDR3 nucleotides are TGTGCCAGCTCAATTCAGGGCAGCTCCTACGAGCAGTACTTC. It encodes CASSIQGSSYEQYF.

The chain is built from TRBV5-1 and TRBJ1-3; 8 bases are shared with TRBD1. From germline, CDR1 is SGHRS and CDR2 YFSETQ. V lost 0 bases to trimming and J lost 2 bases; unmatched junction nucleotides: 1. This CDR3 spans 15 amino acids. The chain's CDR3 is CASSLAGGTGNTIYF. The CDR3 DNA is TGCGCCAGCAGCTTGGCAGGGGGCACTGGAAACACCATATATTTT.

Points on this clone: The junction does not match germline at one end; this may be a read error. The chain links TRBV13 to TRBJ1-6; TRBD1 matches at 9 bases. In germline, CDR1 is PRHDT, CDR2 FYEKMQ (reference sequence). The CDR3 extends over 15 amino acids. This chain's CDR3 is CASSSRDRGNSPFHF. The CDR3 region has the DNA TGTGCCAGCAGCTCCCGAGACAGGGGGAATTCACCCTTCCACTTT.

The CDR3, as DNA: TGTGCCAGCAGCCAGGGGACAGGGGACTATGGCTACACCTTC. The encoded protein is CASSQGTGDYGYTF. The rearrangement joins TRBV14 to TRBJ1-2, with 10 nucleotides matching TRBD1. The CDR3 length is 14 residues. The germline CDR1 and CDR2 sequences are SGHDN and FVKESK. J gave up 3 bases and V 3 bases, and 1 base lay outside the gene matches. Full variable domain (outside the CDR3, taken from reference TRBV14 and TRBJ1-2): EAGVTQFPSHSVIEKGQTVTLRCDPISGHDNLYWYRRVMGKEIKFLLHFVKESKQDESGMPNNRFLAERTGGTYSTLKVQPAELEDSGVYFCASSQGTGDYGYTFGSGTRLTVV.

The rearrangement uses TRBV5-1 and TRBJ2-3; 11 bases agree with TRBD2. V was pared by 1 base and J by 5 bases, with 6 bases of the junction left unmatched. The CDR3 runs to 16 residues. The germline V gene encodes CDR1 SGHRS and CDR2 YFSETQ. CDR3 in amino acids: CASSLYPSGGQDTQYF. The CDR3 nucleotides are TGCGCCAGCAGCTTGTATCCTAGCGGGGGGCAAGATACGCAGTATTTT.

V is TRBV2 and J is TRBJ2-7; the match to TRBD2 covers 14 bases. V lost 7 bases, J lost 5 bases, and 7 bases stayed unmatched. The V gene's germline CDR1 is SNHLY and CDR2 FYNNEI. This CDR3 is built from 15 residues. The CDR3 reads CASTPRLAGGHEQYF. The CDR3 region has the DNA TGTGCCAGCACCCCCAGACTAGCGGGAGGGCACGAGCAGTACTTC.

This clone was counted a single time. The rearrangement joins TRBV20-1 to TRBJ2-7; TRBD1 matches at 7 bases. J was trimmed by 2 bases and V by 3 bases; bases with no gene match: 13. The germline gives CDR1 DFQATT, CDR2 SNEGSKA (reference sequence). CDR3 length equals 16 residues. CDR3 nucleotides: TGCAGTGCTAGTGGGACCGGACAGGCGAATCCCTACGAGCAGTACTTC. Residues: CSASGTGQANPYEQYF.

The chain uses TRBV2 and TRBJ1-2; D gene uncertain. Trimming cost V 7 bases and J 2 bases, with 14 bases left between them. This CDR3 is built from 14 residues. Germline V lookup: CDR1 SNHLY, CDR2 FYNNEI. This CDR3 reads CASTEEPANYGYTF. In DNA form, the CDR3 reads TGTGCCAGCACTGAGGAGCCAGCCAACTATGGCTACACCTTC.

The chain uses TRBV6-5 and TRBJ2-1; 11 bases agree with TRBD2. CDR1 is MNHEY and CDR2 is SVGAGI in the germline V gene. V lost 4 bases, J lost 5 bases, and 4 bases stayed unmatched. This CDR3 has 15 amino acids. CDR3 bases: TGTGCCAGCAGTTCCGGGACTAGCGGAGACAATGAGCAGTTCTTC. It translates to CASSSGTSGDNEQFF.